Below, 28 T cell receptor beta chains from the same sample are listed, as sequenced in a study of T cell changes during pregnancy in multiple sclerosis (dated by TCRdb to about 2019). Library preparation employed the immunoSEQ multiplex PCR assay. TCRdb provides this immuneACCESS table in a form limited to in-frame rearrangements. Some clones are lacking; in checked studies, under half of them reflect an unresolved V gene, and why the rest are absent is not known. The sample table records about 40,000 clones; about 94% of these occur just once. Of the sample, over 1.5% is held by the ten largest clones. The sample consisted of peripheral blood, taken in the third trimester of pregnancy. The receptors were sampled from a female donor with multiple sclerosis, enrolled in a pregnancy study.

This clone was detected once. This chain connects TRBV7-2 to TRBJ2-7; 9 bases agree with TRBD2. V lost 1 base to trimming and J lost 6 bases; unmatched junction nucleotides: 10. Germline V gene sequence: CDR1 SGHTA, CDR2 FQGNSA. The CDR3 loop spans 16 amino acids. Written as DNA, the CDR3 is TGTGCCAGCAGCTTAGGGCTAGCGGGACGCGACGCCGAGCAGTACTTC. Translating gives CASSLGLAGRDAEQYF.

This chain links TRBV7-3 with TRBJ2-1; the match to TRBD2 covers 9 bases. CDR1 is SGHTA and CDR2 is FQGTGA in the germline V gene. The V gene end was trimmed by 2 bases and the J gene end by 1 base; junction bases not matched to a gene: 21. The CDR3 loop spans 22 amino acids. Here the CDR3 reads CASSLLSSSGIIPTPSYNEQFF. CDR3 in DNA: TGTGCCAGCAGCTTACTTTCATCTAGCGGGATTATTCCTACCCCTTCCTACAATGAGCAGTTCTTC.

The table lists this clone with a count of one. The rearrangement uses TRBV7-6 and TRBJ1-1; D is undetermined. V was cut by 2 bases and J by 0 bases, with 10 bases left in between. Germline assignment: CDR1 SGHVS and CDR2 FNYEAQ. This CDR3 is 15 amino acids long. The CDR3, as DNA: TGTGCCAGCAGCTTATCCAACAGCTTGAACACTGAAGCTTTCTTT. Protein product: CASSLSNSLNTEAFF. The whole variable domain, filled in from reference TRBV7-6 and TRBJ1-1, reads GAGVSQSPRYKVTKRGQDVALRCDPISGHVSLYWYRQALGQGPEFLTYFNYEAQQDKSGLPNDRFSAERPEGSISTLTIQRTEQRDSAMYRCASSLSNSLNTEAFFGQGTRLTVV.

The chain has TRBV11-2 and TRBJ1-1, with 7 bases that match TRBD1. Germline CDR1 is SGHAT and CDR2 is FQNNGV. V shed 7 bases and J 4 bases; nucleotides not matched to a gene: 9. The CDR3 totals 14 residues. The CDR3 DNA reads TGTGCCAGCACCCGACAGGGCCCCAGCACTGAAGCTTTCTTT. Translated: CASTRQGPSTEAFF.

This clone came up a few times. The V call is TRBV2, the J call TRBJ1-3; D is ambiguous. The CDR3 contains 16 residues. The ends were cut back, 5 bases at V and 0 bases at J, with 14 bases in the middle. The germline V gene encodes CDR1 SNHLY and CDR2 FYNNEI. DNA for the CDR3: TGTGCCAGCAGTCTAAAAAACGTCTACTCTGGAAACACCATATATTTT. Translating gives CASSLKNVYSGNTIYF.

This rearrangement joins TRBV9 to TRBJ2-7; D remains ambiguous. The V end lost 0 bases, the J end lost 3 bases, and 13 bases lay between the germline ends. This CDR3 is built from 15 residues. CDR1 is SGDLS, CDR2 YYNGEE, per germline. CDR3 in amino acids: CASSVGPNSDYEQYF. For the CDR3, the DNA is TGTGCCAGCAGCGTAGGCCCCAACTCCGACTACGAGCAGTACTTC.

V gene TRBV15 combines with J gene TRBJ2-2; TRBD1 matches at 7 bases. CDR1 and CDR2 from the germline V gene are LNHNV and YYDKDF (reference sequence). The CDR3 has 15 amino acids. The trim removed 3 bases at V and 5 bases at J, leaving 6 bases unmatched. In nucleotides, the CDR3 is TGTGCCACCAGCAGCTCCAGGGGGTTTACCGGGGAGCTGTTTTTT. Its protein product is CATSSSRGFTGELFF. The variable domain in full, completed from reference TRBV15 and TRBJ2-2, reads DAMVIQNPRYQVTQFGKPVTLSCSQTLNHNVMYWYQQKSSQAPKLLFHYYDKDFNNEADTPDNFQSRRPNTSFCFLDIRSPGLGDTAMYLCATSSSRGFTGELFFGEGSRLTVL.

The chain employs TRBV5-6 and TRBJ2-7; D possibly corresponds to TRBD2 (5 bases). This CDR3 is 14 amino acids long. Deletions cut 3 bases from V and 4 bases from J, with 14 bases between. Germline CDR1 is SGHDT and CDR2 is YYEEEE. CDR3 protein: CASSWSLEVYEQYF. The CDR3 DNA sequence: TGTGCCAGCAGCTGGTCACTAGAGGTGTACGAGCAGTACTTC. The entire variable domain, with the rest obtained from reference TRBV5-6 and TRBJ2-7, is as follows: DAGVTQSPTHLIKTRGQQVTLRCSPKSGHDTVSWYQQALGQGPQFIFQYYEEEERQRGNFPDRFSGHQFPNYSSELNVNALLLGDSALYLCASSWSLEVYEQYFGPGTRLTVT.

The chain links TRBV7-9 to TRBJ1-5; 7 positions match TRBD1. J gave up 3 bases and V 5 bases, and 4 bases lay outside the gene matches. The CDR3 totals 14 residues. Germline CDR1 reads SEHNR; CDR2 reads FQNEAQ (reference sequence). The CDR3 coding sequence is TGTGCCAGCAGCATACAGGGGTCCAATCAGCCCCAGCATTTT. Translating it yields CASSIQGSNQPQHF.

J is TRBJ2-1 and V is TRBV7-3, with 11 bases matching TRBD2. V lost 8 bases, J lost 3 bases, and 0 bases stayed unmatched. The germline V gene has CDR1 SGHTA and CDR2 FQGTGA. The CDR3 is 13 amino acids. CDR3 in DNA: TGTGCCAGCGGGACTAGCGGCTACAATGAGCAGTTCTTC. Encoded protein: CASGTSGYNEQFF.

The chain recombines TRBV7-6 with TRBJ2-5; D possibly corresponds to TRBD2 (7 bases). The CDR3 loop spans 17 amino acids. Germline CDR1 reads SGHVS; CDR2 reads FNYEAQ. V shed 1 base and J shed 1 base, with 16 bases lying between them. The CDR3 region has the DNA TGTGCCAGCAGCTTAGAGGCCCCGCGGGGGCTCCAAGAGACCCAGTACTTC. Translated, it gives CASSLEAPRGLQETQYF. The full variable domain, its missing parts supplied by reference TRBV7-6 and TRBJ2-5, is GAGVSQSPRYKVTKRGQDVALRCDPISGHVSLYWYRQALGQGPEFLTYFNYEAQQDKSGLPNDRFSAERPEGSISTLTIQRTEQRDSAMYRCASSLEAPRGLQETQYFGPGTRLLVL.

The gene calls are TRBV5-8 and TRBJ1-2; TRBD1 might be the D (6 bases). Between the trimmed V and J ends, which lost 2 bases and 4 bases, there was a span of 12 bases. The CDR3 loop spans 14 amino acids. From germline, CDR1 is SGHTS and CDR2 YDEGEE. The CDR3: CASSFTDRRYGYTF. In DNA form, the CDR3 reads TGTGCCAGCAGCTTCACCGACAGGCGCTATGGCTACACCTTC. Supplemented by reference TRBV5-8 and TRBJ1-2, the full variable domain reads EAGVTQSPTHLIKTRGQQATLRCSPISGHTSVYWYQQALGLGLQFLLWYDEGEERNRGNFPPRFSGRQFPNYSSELNVNALELEDSALYLCASSFTDRRYGYTFGSGTRLTVV.

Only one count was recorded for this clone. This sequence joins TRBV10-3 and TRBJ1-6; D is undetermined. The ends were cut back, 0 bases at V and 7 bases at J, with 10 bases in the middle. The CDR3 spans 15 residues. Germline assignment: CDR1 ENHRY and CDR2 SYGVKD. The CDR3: CAISESSSDNSPLHF. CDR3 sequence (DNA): TGTGCCATCAGTGAGTCGAGCAGCGACAATTCACCCCTCCACTTT.

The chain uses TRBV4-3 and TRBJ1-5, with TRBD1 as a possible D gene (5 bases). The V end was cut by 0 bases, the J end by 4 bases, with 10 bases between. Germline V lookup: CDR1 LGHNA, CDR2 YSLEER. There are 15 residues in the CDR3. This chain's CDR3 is CASSQDPRENQPQHF. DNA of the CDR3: TGCGCCAGCAGCCAAGATCCCAGGGAAAATCAGCCCCAGCATTTT.

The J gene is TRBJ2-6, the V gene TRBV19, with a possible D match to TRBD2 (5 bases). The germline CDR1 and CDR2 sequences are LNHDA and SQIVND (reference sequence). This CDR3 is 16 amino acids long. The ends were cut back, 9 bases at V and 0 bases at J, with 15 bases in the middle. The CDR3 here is CASSGGSGSGANVLTF. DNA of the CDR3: TGTGCCAGCAGCGGTGGGAGCGGCTCTGGGGCCAACGTCCTGACTTTC.

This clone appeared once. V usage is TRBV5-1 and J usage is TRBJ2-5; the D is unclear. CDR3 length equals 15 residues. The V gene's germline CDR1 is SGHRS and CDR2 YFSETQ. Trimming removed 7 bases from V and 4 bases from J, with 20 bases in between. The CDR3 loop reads CASRRSGPRGETQYF. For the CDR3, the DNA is TGCGCCAGCCGTAGAAGTGGCCCTCGAGGAGAGACCCAGTACTTC.

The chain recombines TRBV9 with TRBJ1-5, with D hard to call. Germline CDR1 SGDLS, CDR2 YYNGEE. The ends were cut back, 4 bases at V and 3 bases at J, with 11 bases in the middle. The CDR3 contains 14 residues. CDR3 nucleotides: TGTGCCAGCAGCCCAGAGGGCACCAATCAGCCCCAGCATTTT. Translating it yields CASSPEGTNQPQHF.

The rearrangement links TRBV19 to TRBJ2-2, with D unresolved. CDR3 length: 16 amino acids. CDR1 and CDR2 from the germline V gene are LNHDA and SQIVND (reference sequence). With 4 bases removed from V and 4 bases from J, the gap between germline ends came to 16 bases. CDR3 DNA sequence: TGTGCCAGTAGTACCCCCCCGGTGAGTGGCACCGGGGAGCTGTTTTTT. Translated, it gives CASSTPPVSGTGELFF.

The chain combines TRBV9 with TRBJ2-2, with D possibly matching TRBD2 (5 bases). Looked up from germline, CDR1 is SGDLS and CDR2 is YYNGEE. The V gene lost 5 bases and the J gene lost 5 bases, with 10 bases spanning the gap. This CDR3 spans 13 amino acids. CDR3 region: CASRGSGTGELFF. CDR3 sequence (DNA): TGTGCCAGCAGAGGGAGTGGAACCGGGGAGCTGTTTTTT.

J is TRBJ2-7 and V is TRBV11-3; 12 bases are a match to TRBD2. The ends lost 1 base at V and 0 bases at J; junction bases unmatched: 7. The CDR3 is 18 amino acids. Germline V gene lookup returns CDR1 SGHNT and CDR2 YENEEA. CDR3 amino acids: CASSLGWASGGGSYEQYF. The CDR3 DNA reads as TGTGCCAGCAGCTTAGGATGGGCTAGCGGGGGGGGCTCCTACGAGCAGTACTTC.

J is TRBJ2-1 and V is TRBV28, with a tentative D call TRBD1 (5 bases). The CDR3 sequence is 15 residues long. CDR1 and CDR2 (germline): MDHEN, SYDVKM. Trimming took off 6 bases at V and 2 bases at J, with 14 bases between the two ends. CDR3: CASRPYRFTYNEQFF. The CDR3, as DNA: TGTGCCAGCAGGCCCTACAGGTTCACCTACAATGAGCAGTTCTTC.

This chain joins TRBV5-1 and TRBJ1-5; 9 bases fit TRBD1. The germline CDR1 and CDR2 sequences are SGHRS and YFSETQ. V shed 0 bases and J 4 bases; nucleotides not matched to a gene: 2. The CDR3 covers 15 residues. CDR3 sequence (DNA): TGCGCCAGCAGCTTGGGGACAGGGGTGAATCAGCCCCAGCATTTT. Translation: CASSLGTGVNQPQHF.

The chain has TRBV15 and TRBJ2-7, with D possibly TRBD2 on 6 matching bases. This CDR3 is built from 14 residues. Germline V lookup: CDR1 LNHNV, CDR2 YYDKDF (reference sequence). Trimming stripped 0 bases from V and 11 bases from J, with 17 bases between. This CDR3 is CATSRDNGEGEEYF. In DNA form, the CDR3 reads TGTGCCACCAGCAGAGATAACGGCGAAGGGGAGGAGTACTTC.

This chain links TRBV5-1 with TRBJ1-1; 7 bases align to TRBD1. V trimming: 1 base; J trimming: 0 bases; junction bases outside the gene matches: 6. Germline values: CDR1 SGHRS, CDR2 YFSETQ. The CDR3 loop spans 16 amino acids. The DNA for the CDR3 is TGCGCCAGCAGCTTGCGGCGGGACAGACTGAACACTGAAGCTTTCTTT. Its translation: CASSLRRDRLNTEAFF.

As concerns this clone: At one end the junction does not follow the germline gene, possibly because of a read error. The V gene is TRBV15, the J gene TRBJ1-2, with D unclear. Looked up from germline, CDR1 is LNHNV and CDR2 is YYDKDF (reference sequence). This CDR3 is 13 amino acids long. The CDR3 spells CATSRDTFGLPNF. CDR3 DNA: TGTGCCACCAGCAGAGATACCTTCGGACTGCCCAACTTC. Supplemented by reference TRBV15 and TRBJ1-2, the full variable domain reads DAMVIQNPRYQVTQFGKPVTLSCSQTLNHNVMYWYQQKSSQAPKLLFHYYDKDFNNEADTPDNFQSRRPNTSFCFLDIRSPGLGDTAMYLCATSRDTFGLPNFGSGTRLTVV.

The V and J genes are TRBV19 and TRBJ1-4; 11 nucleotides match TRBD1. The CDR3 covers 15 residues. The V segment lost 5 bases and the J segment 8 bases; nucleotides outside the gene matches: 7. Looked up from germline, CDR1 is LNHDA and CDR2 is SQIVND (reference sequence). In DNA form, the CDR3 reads TGTGCCAGTAGTGCCCGGACAGGGGGCGGCGAAAAACTGTTTTTT. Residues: CASSARTGGGEKLFF. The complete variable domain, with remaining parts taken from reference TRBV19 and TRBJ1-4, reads DGGITQSPKYLFRKEGQNVTLSCEQNLNHDAMYWYRQDPGQGLRLIYYSQIVNDFQKGDIAEGYSVSREKKESFPLTVTSAQKNPTAFYLCASSARTGGGEKLFFGSGTQLSVL.

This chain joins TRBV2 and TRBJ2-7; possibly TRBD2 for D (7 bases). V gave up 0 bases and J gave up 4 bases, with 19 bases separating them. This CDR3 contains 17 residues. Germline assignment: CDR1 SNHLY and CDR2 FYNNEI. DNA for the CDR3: TGTGCCAGCAGTGAAGCTGGTGGGGGGGCAGGAATATACGAGCAGTACTTC. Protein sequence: CASSEAGGGAGIYEQYF.

CDR3 sequence: CASSRGEGLDEQFF. The CDR3 region has the DNA TGTGCCAGCAGTCGGGGGGAGGGCCTCGATGAGCAGTTCTTC. V usage is TRBV2 and J usage is TRBJ2-1; 7 bases agree with TRBD2. Trimming took 5 bases from V and 8 from J; bases not matched to a gene: 9. There are 14 residues in the CDR3. CDR1 SNHLY and CDR2 FYNNEI come from the germline V gene.